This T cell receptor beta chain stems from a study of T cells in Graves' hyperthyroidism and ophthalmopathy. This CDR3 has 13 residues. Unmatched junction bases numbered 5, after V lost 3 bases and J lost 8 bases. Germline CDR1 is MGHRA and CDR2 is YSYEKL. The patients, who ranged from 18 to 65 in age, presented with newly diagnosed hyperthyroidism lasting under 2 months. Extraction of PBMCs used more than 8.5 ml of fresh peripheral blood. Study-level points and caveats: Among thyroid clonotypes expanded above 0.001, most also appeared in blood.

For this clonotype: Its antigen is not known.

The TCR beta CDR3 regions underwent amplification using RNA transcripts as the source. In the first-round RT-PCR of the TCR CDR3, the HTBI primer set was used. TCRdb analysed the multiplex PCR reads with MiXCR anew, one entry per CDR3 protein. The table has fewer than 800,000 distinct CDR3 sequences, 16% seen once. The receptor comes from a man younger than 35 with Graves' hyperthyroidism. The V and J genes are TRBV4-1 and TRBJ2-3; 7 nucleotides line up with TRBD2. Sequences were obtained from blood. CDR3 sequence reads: CASSQGLQVTQYF. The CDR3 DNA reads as TGCGCCAGCAGCCAGGGACTACAGGTTACGCAGTATTTT.